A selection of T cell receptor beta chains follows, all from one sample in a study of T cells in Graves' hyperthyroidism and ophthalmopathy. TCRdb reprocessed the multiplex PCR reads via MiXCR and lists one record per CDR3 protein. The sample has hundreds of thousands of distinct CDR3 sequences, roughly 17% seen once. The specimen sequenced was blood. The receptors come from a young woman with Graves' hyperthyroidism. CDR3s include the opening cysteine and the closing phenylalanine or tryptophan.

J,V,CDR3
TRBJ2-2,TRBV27,CASKEWTGELFF
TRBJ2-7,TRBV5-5,CASSLGASGSFYEQYF
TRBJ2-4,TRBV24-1,CATDPKQSVQQPVAKNIQYF
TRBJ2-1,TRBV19,CASSTRGWETNEQFF
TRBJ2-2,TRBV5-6,CASSFLAAVKWPGELFF
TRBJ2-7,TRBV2,CASSEDLERGSYEQYF
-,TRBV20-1,CSARDPYNEQYF
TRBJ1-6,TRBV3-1,CASNPGGDSPLHF
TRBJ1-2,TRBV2,CASSPDRNNYGYTF
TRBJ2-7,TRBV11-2,CASSTVRGMTYEQYF
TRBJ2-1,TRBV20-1,CSAIDRSNEQFF
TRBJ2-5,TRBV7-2,CASSTQGGGETQYF
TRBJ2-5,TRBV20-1,CSARDLGLAEIRVHQETQYF
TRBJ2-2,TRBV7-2,CASSLGLAGVGELFF
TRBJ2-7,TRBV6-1,CASSEQVGYEQYF
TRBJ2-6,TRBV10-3,CAISEGGVESGANVLTF
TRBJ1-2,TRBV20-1,CSARDVGGRGYGYTF
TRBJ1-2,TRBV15,CATSSVGGYTF
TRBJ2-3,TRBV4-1,CASSQAGRSTDTQYF
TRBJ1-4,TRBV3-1,CASSPFLGQLFF
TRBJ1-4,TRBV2,CASSEAWATNEKLFF
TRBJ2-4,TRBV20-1,CSAGLAGGNIQYF
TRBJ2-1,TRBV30,CAGTGIRGPEQFF
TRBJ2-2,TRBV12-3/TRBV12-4,CASSPRTSGHGELFF
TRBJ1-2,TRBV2,CASRSSGPNYGYTF
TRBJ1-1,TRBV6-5,CASSYSTGYGTEAFF
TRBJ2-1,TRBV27,CASSPPWSYNEQFF
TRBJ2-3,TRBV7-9,CASSLAGASPRTDTQYF
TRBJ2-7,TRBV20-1,CSARTSVSYEQYF
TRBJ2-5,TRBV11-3,CASSLLYPSRETQYF
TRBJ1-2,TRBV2,CASSRIAYGYTF